A single sample gave rise to the 6 T cell receptor beta chains below, sequenced in a study of shared clonotypes between healthy human individuals. Clones were read by immunoSEQ multiplex PCR, and TCRdb kept only the in-frame ones, dropping some. This table has 1.4 million to 1.5 million clones, roughly 97% appearing once. The sequenced material came from naive CD4+ T cells sorted from blood. Noted subset: CD45RA+ positively selected. These receptors originate from a man aged 30 to 45 in good health.

To note about this clone: Distinct nucleotide sequences in the sample also encode this CDR3. The chain recombines TRBV5-1 with TRBJ2-7; 7 bases match TRBD2. The germline V gene has CDR1 SGHRS and CDR2 YFSETQ. The CDR3 covers 15 residues. Unmatched junction bases numbered 3, after V lost 0 bases and J lost 0 bases. For the CDR3, the DNA is TGCGCCAGCAGCTTGGTGGGGGGGAGCTCCTACGAGCAGTACTTC. This encodes CASSLVGGSSYEQYF.

The chain combines TRBV5-6 with TRBJ1-3; TRBD1 might be the D (5 bases). There are 15 residues in the CDR3. Germline CDR1 reads SGHDT; CDR2 reads YYEEEE. The germline V and J ends were trimmed by 2 bases and 0 bases, with 9 bases remaining between them. The CDR3 DNA reads as TGTGCCAGCAGCTTACGGGGGGGCTCTGGAAACACCATATATTTT. It codes for CASSLRGGSGNTIYF. The entire variable domain, with the rest obtained from reference TRBV5-6 and TRBJ1-3, is as follows: DAGVTQSPTHLIKTRGQQVTLRCSPKSGHDTVSWYQQALGQGPQFIFQYYEEEERQRGNFPDRFSGHQFPNYSSELNVNALLLGDSALYLCASSLRGGSGNTIYFGEGSWLTVV.

This clone has a single count. The gene calls are TRBV10-3 and TRBJ2-1; TRBD1 aligns across 11 bases. Germline-derived CDR1 and CDR2 are ENHRY and SYGVKD. The CDR3 has 15 residues. V trimming: 4 bases; J trimming: 8 bases; junction bases outside the gene matches: 7. The CDR3 loop reads CAISGRDRGMHEQFF. The CDR3 DNA sequence: TGTGCCATCAGTGGCCGGGACAGGGGGATGCATGAGCAGTTCTTC.

In its sample, this clone was seen once. The chain combines TRBV5-4 with TRBJ2-2; 7 bases align to TRBD2. The CDR3 is 16 amino acids. The J segment lost 3 bases and the V segment lost 1 base, leaving 6 bases of the junction unmatched. Germline V lookup: CDR1 SGHNT, CDR2 YYREEE (reference sequence). The CDR3 protein is CASSLPSGQYTGELFF. The CDR3 nucleotides are TGTGCCAGCAGCTTGCCTAGCGGACAATACACCGGGGAGCTGTTTTTT. Complete variable domain (other parts from reference TRBV5-4 and TRBJ2-2): ETGVTQSPTHLIKTRGQQVTLRCSSQSGHNTVSWYQQALGQGPQFIFQYYREEENGRGNFPPRFSGLQFPNYSSELNVNALELDDSALYLCASSLPSGQYTGELFFGEGSRLTVL.

The rearrangement uses TRBV6-1 and TRBJ2-1; 8 bases match TRBD2. The germline gives CDR1 MNHNS, CDR2 SASEGT. Losses at the gene ends were 2 bases for V and 9 bases for J; bases not matched to a gene: 9. The CDR3 spans 15 residues. The CDR3 reads CASSELKREITEQFF. The CDR3, as DNA: TGTGCCAGCAGTGAATTAAAGCGGGAGATAACTGAGCAGTTCTTC.

This chain links TRBV11-2 with TRBJ1-2; D remains unclear. The CDR3 length is 14 residues. Germline lookup yields CDR1 SGHAT and CDR2 FQNNGV. The V gene lost 5 bases and the J gene lost 6 bases, with 16 bases spanning the gap. The CDR3 loop reads CASSGGQALHGYTF. In nucleotides, the CDR3 is TGTGCCAGCAGCGGAGGGCAGGCCTTGCATGGCTACACCTTC.